Only a few counts were recorded for the clone carrying this T cell receptor beta chain. Its antigen is currently unknown. Unique molecular identifiers were present in the TCR beta cDNA libraries. cDNA molecules numbering some 500,000 came from roughly 1 to 10 million T cells. Via MiXCR, TCRdb re-called the PCR reads, giving one row per CDR3 protein. The sample holds about 540,000 distinct CDR3 sequences, roughly 34% seen once. This entry belongs to a study of post-analysis software for immune sequencing data. Study-wide background: The patients showed relapsing-remitting, secondary progressive and progressive-relapsing multiple sclerosis courses. Findings of the study overall: Elevated frequency relative to controls characterized four or five TRBV segments in patients, TRBV5-6, TRBV5-1 and TRBV20-1 among them.

The CDR3 spans 11 residues. Trimming removed 6 bases from V and 5 bases from J, with 4 bases in between. CDR1 and CDR2 from the germline V gene are ENHRY and SYGVKD. The receptor was derived from a girl aged 2 to 17 with multiple sclerosis. The chain links TRBV10-3 to TRBJ1-4; the D is unclear. Sequenced material: blood. As DNA, the CDR3 is TGTGCCATCAGAGAGAATGAAAAACTGTTTTTT. Protein sequence: CAIRENEKLFF.